Below, one T cell receptor (beta chain) is given with its context. The V and J ends lost 7 bases and 5 bases respectively, with 20 bases between them. The CDR3 is 15 amino acids. The germline V gene has CDR1 MDHEN and CDR2 SYDVKM. Terminally differentiated effector memory CD45RA+ cells were left out of the naive CD8 fraction, which was CD45RO-negative and positively selected for CCR7. Study processing details: Junction-only sequences without quality scores came from ImmunoSEQ, so filtering differed. Libraries were prepared by immunoSEQ multiplex PCR; TCRdb keeps only in-frame clonotypes and omits some of them. V and J calls and clone size come straight from that table; D and trimming were deduced from the DNA. The data show hundreds of thousands of clones, with approximately 96% seen just once and less than 0.13% held by the top ten. This sample is drawn from a study of shared clonotypes between healthy human individuals.

V and J are TRBV28 and TRBJ1-2, with a tentative D call TRBD1 (5 bases). The origin of this receptor is a woman aged 30 to 39 in good health. Sequences were obtained from naive CD8+ T cells sorted from blood. The CDR3 sequence is CASTPPHRSGYGYTF. In DNA, the CDR3 is TGTGCCAGCACCCCCCCCCACAGGTCCGGTTATGGCTACACCTTC.